This T cell receptor beta chain was identified during a study of blood T cell repertoires in COVID-19. About the research overall: Donors in the United States, Italy and Spain gave samples during acute or convalescent COVID-19. Sources were T cells, B-cell-depleted T cells, or PBMCs; the material itself was cDNA or gDNA.

As processed by the authors: The authors estimated nucleated cell counts from reference gene primer amplification. Produced via immunoSEQ multiplex PCR; TCRdb's table is partial and in-frame only. V and J calls plus clone size are reproduced from that table; the DNA served to infer D and trimming. The sample carries 200,000 to 250,000 clones, roughly 80% recorded once. This receptor was taken from a woman older than 75 with COVID-19, enrolled during active disease. The sample comprised peripheral blood.

CDR3 region: CASSDQGATKNIQYF. The CDR3 nucleotides are TGTGCCAGCAGCGACCAGGGGGCGACCAAAAACATTCAGTACTTC. V is TRBV3-1 (or the pseudogene TRBV3-2) and J is TRBJ2-4, with 8 bases matching TRBD1. CDR1 is LGHDT and CDR2 is YNNKEL in the germline V gene (reference sequence). V lost 5 bases and J lost 2; bases outside the gene matches: 5. CDR3 size: 15 residues.